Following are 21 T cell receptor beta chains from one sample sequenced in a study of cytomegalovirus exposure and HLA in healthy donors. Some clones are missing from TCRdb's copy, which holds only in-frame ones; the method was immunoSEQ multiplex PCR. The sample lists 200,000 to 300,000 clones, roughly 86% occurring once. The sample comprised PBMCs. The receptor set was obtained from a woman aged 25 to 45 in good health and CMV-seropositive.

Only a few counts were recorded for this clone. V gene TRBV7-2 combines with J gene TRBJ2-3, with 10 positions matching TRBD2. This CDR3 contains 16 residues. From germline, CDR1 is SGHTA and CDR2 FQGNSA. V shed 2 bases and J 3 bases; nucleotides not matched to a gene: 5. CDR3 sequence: CASSLPGLAKTDTQYF. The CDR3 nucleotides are TGTGCCAGCAGCTTACCGGGACTAGCGAAAACAGATACGCAGTATTTT.

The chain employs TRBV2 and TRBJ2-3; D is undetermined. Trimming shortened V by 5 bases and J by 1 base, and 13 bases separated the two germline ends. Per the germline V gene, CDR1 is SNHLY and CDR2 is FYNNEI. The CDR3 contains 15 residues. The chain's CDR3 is CASSRFSPGTDTQYF. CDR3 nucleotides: TGTGCCAGCAGTCGCTTCTCCCCGGGCACAGATACGCAGTATTTT.

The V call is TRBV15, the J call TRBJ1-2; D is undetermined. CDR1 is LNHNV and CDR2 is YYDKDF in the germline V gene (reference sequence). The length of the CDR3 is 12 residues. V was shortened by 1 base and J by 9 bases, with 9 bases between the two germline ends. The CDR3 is CATSRGDLSYTF. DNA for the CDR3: TGTGCCACCAGCAGAGGAGATCTGAGCTACACCTTC.

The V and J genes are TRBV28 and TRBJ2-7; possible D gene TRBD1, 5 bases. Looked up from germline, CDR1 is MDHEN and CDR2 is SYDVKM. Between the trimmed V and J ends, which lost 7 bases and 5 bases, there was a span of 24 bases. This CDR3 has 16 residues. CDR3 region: CASMGAFSAGKNEQYF. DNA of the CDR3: TGTGCCAGCATGGGTGCGTTTTCGGCAGGGAAGAACGAGCAGTACTTC.

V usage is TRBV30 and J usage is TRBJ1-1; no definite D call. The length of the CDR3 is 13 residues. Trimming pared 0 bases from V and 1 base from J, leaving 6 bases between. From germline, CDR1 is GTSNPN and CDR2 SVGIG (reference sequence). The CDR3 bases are TGTGCCTGGAGTGTACTGAAGAACACTGAAGCTTTCTTT. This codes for CAWSVLKNTEAFF.

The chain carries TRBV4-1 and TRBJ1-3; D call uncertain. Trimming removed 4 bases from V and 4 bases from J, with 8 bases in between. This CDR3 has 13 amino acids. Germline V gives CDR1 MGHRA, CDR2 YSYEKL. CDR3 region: CASSPLPGNTIYF. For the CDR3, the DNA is TGCGCCAGCAGCCCTCTTCCGGGAAACACCATATATTTT.

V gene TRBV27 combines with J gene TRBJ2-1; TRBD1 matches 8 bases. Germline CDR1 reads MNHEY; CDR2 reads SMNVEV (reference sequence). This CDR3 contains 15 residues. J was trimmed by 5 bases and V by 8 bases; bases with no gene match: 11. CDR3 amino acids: CASSYPGGTNNEQFF. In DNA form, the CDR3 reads TGTGCCAGCTCTTACCCAGGGGGCACTAACAATGAGCAGTTCTTC.

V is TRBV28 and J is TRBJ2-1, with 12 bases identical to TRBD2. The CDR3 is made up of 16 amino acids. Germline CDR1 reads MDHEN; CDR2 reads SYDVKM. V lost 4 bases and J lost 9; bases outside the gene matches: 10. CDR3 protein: CASSSSRLAGDGEQFF. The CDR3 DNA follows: TGTGCCAGCAGTTCAAGCAGACTAGCGGGAGATGGTGAGCAGTTCTTC.

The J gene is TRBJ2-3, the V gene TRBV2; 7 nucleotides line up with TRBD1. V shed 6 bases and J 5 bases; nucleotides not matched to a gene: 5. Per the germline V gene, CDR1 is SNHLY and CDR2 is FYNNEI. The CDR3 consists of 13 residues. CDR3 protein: CASRFQGVDTQYF. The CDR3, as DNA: TGTGCCAGCAGATTTCAGGGGGTAGATACGCAGTATTTT. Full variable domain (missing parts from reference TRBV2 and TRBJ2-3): EPEVTQTPSHQVTQMGQEVILRCVPISNHLYFYWYRQILGQKVEFLVSFYNNEISEKSEIFDDQFSVERPDGSNFTLKIRSTKLEDSAMYFCASRFQGVDTQYFGPGTRLTVL.

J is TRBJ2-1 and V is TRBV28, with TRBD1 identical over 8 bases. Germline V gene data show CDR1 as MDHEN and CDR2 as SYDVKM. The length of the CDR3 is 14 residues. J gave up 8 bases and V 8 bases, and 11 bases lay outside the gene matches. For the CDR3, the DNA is TGTGCCAGCGGGACGACAGGGGAGCTCTATGAGCAGTTCTTC. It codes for CASGTTGELYEQFF.

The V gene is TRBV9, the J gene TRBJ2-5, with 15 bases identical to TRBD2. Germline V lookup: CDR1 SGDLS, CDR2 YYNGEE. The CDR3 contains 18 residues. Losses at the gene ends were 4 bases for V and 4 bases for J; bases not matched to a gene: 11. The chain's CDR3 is CASSTGGTSGGLGETQYF. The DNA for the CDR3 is TGTGCCAGCAGCACCGGCGGGACTAGCGGGGGGCTGGGAGAGACCCAGTACTTC.

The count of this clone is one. CDR3 sequence: CASSISGTPGNQPQHF. DNA for the CDR3: TGTGCCAGTAGTATATCGGGGACACCGGGCAATCAGCCCCAGCATTTT. The genes are TRBV19 and TRBJ1-5, with D maybe TRBD1 (6 bases). The germline CDR1 and CDR2 sequences are LNHDA and SQIVND (reference sequence). This CDR3 is built from 16 residues. V was pared by 2 bases and J by 2 bases, with 13 bases between.

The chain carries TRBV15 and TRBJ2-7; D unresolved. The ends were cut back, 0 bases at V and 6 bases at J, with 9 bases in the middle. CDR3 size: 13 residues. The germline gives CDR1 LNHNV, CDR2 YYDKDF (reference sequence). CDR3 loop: CATSREGPGEQYF. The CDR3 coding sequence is TGTGCCACCAGCAGAGAGGGCCCAGGCGAGCAGTACTTC.

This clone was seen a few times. CDR3 residues: CASRPGTLFYF. The CDR3 DNA follows: TGTGCAAGTCGTCCCGGGACTCTGTTTTACTTC. This chain connects TRBV12-2 to TRBJ2-7; the table calls TRBD2, which could not be checked here. TRBV12-2 is designated a pseudogene. The CDR3 extends over 11 amino acids.

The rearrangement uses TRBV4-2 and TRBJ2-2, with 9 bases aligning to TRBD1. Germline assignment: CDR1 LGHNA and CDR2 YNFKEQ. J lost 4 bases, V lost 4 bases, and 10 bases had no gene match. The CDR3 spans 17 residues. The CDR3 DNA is TGTGCCAGCAGCCTACCGCCGGGACAGGGACTCACCGGGGAGCTGTTTTTT. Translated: CASSLPPGQGLTGELFF.

DNA for the CDR3: TGTGCCAGCAGCCGATCCCACAGGGATTTGACTGAAGCTTTCTTT. Protein: CASSRSHRDLTEAFF. This chain connects TRBV7-8 to TRBJ1-1; D perhaps matches TRBD1 (6 bases). Deletions cut 5 bases from V and 5 bases from J, with 18 bases between. In germline, CDR1 is SGHVS, CDR2 FQNEAQ. The CDR3 is 15 amino acids. The full variable domain, its missing parts supplied by reference TRBV7-8 and TRBJ1-1, is GAGVSQSPRYKVAKRGQDVALRCDPISGHVSLFWYQQALGQGPEFLTYFQNEAQLDKSGLPSDRFFAERPEGSVSTLKIQRTQQEDSAVYLCASSRSHRDLTEAFFGQGTRLTVV.

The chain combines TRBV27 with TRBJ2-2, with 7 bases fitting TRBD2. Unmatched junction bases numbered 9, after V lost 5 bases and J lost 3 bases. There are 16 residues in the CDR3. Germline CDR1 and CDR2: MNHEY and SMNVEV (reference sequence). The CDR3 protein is CASSPSAGEDTGELFF. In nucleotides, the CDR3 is TGTGCCAGCAGTCCGTCGGCGGGGGAGGACACCGGGGAGCTGTTTTTT.

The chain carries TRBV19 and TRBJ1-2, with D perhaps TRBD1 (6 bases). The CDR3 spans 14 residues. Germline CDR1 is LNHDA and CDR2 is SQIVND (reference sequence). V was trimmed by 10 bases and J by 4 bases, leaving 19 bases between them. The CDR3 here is CATNLPGGTYGYTF. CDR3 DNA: TGTGCCACTAACCTACCGGGGGGCACCTATGGCTACACCTTC.

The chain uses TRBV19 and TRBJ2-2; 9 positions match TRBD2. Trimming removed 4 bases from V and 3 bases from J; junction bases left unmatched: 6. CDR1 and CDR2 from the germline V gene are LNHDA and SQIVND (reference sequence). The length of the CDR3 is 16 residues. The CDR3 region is CASSTKREAYTGELFF. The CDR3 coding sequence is TGTGCCAGTAGTACTAAGCGGGAGGCCTACACCGGGGAGCTGTTTTTT.

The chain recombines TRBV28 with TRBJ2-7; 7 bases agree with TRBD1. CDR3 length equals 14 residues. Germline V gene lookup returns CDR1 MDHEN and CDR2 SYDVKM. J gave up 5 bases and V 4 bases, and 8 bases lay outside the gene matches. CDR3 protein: CASSSNRGSDEQYF. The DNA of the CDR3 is TGTGCCAGCAGTTCCAACAGGGGTAGCGACGAGCAGTACTTC.

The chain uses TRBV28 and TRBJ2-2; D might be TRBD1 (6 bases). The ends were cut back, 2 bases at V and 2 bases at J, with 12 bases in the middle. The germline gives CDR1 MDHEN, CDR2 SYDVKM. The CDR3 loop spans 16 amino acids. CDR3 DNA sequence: TGTGCCAGCAGTTTAATCGGGACACCTAACACCGGGGAGCTGTTTTTT. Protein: CASSLIGTPNTGELFF.